These 2 T cell receptor beta chains share one sample of origin, sequenced in a study of a mutant IDH1 vaccine in newly diagnosed glioma. Sample time point: baseline, week 1 (first vaccination visit). The sample's treatment: pre-vaccination baseline after standard-of-care therapy. Profiling relied on immunoSEQ multiplex PCR, and the TCRdb table lists in-frame clones only, not all of them. Here the sample spans about 88,000 clones, around 80% being singletons. Sequencing used PBMCs, obtained from a glioma patient treated with radiotherapy, temozolomide or both. Source of these receptors: a man aged 35 to 55 with glioma. Some clones in this sample may be carry-over from other donors' samples.

By sample fraction, this clone is medium-sized. This chain connects TRBV13 to TRBJ1-1; maybe TRBD1 (5 bases). This CDR3 is built from 14 residues. Per germline, CDR1 PRHDT and CDR2 FYEKMQ (reference sequence). V was cut by 4 bases and J by 3 bases, with 12 bases left in between. CDR3 loop: CASSSPSGDTEAFF. The CDR3 DNA is TGTGCCAGCAGCTCCCCGTCGGGGGACACTGAAGCTTTCTTT.

J is TRBJ2-7 and V is TRBV12-5; weak D call: TRBD1 (6 bases). The CDR3 is 16 residues long. Germline CDR1 is LGHNT and CDR2 is FRNRAP. The ends were cut back, 0 bases at V and 5 bases at J, with 17 bases in the middle. The CDR3: CASGLVRETGFNEQYF. The CDR3 DNA reads as TGTGCTAGTGGTTTGGTACGAGAGACAGGCTTTAACGAGCAGTACTTC.